This T cell receptor (beta chain) was observed in a study of metastatic and nonmetastatic thyroid tumors. Overall study: Across blood and tumor or nodule tissue, repertoires from malignant and benign thyroid patients were compared with one another. The study, taken as a whole, reports: In both blood and tumor samples, TCR beta diversity was reported significantly higher for malignant than benign nodules.

In the study's own analysis: Clinicopathological groups differed in CDR3, with these differences serving to build a distant-metastasis classifier for papillary thyroid cancer. TCRdb re-called clones via MiXCR from the PCR reads. It is TCRdb's table, rather than the study itself, that gives the V and J calls and clone size. The table includes 20,000 to 25,000 clones, approximately 12% detected once. Ten or more counts support this clone. Its matching antigen is unknown. Thyroid surgery took place with no prior treatment in any patient. Sequenced material: blood. The receptor comes from a male donor with papillary thyroid cancer or a benign thyroid nodule (not recorded which). Some clones in this sample may be carry-over from other donors' samples.

DNA of the CDR3: TGTGCCAGTAGTATAGAGGCATCTTCTGGCAATGAGCAGTTCTTC. Amino acids: CASSIEASSGNEQFF. This sequence joins TRBV19 and TRBJ2-1, with unresolved D. Trimming removed 0 bases from V and 6 bases from J, with 12 bases in between. The germline V gene encodes CDR1 LNHDA and CDR2 SQIVND (reference sequence). The CDR3 has 15 amino acids.